Following are 21 T cell receptor beta chains from one sample sequenced in a study of T cells in Graves' hyperthyroidism and ophthalmopathy. Amplification targeted TCR beta CDR3 regions from RNA transcripts. Carried out on the TCR CDR3, a first-round RT-PCR used the HTBI primer set. TCRdb analysed the multiplex PCR reads with MiXCR anew, one entry per CDR3 protein. The data show about 360,000 distinct CDR3 sequences, less than 15% seen once. Sequenced input: blood. The receptor source for this set is a woman younger than 35 with Graves' hyperthyroidism.

In its sample, this clonotype was seen many times. V gene TRBV3-1 combines with J gene TRBJ2-7; D possibly corresponds to TRBD2 (5 bases). Trimming removed 0 bases from V and 0 bases from J, with 6 bases in between. Germline V CDR1 and CDR2: LGHDT, YNNKEL (reference sequence). The CDR3 has 14 residues. CDR3 nucleotides: TGTGCCAGCAGCCAAGACGGACTCTCCTACGAGCAGTACTTC. Translating gives CASSQDGLSYEQYF.

Only a few counts were recorded for this clonotype. The J gene is TRBJ1-4, the V gene TRBV20-1; 9 bases are shared with TRBD1. With 6 bases clipped from V and 11 bases from J, the junction kept 4 bases outside the gene matches. Germline CDR1 reads DFQATT; CDR2 reads SNEGSKA (reference sequence). The CDR3 is made up of 11 amino acids. For the CDR3, the DNA is TGCAGTGCCCAAGGGACAGGGAAACTGTTTTTT. Its protein is CSAQGTGKLFF.

The chain is built from TRBV20-1 and TRBJ2-7; 14 nucleotides align to TRBD2. Germline lookup yields CDR1 DFQATT and CDR2 SNEGSKA (reference sequence). The CDR3 is made up of 19 amino acids. The ends lost 3 bases at V and 0 bases at J; junction bases unmatched: 13. The CDR3 sequence is CSARQPGLAGVGSSYEQYF. CDR3 DNA sequence: TGCAGTGCTAGGCAGCCGGGACTAGCGGGAGTTGGAAGCTCCTACGAGCAGTACTTC.

In its sample, this clonotype was seen many times. This rearrangement joins TRBV6-1 to TRBJ1-1; the D gene is possibly TRBD1 (5 bases). This CDR3 has 13 residues. Trimming pared 1 base from V and 11 bases from J, leaving 14 bases between. Germline lookup yields CDR1 MNHNS and CDR2 SASEGT. The CDR3 region has the DNA TGTGCCAGCAGTGAAGGTTTGGGGGAATGGGCTTTCTTT. This sequence encodes CASSEGLGEWAFF.

At least ten counts were recorded for this clonotype. V usage is TRBV2 and J usage is TRBJ1-1; 8 positions agree with TRBD1. The J segment lost 8 bases and the V segment lost 3 bases, leaving 11 bases of the junction unmatched. Germline-derived CDR1 and CDR2 are SNHLY and FYNNEI. The CDR3 is 15 residues long. The CDR3: CASSEPPPRDREAFF. For the CDR3, the DNA is TGTGCCAGCAGTGAGCCCCCTCCCCGGGACAGGGAAGCTTTCTTT.

The chain employs TRBV5-6 and TRBJ2-3; D is ambiguous. The ends were cut back, 1 base at V and 0 bases at J, with 12 bases in the middle. The CDR3 is 16 residues long. Germline V gene sequence: CDR1 SGHDT, CDR2 YYEEEE. The CDR3 nucleotides read TGTGCCAGCAGCTTGAGGGCAGGAAGAAGCACAGATACGCAGTATTTT. Its protein is CASSLRAGRSTDTQYF.

This clonotype was detected many times. The gene calls are TRBV9 and TRBJ2-5, with 7 bases that match TRBD2. CDR1 and CDR2 from the germline V gene are SGDLS and YYNGEE. This CDR3 comprises 14 residues. Trimming took 3 bases from V and 5 from J; bases not matched to a gene: 7. CDR3: CASSAGLMGETQYF. The CDR3 DNA reads as TGTGCCAGCAGCGCGGGACTAATGGGCGAGACCCAGTACTTC.

This rearrangement joins TRBV11-3 to TRBJ2-1; the D gene is possibly TRBD2 (6 bases). V lost 4 bases, J lost 5 bases, and 15 bases lay in between. Germline CDR1 is SGHNT and CDR2 is YENEEA. The CDR3 consists of 15 residues. The CDR3 DNA reads TGTGCCAGCAGCTCGGCGGCTAGCGTGCACAATGAGCAGTTCTTC. Its translation is CASSSAASVHNEQFF.

The chain has TRBV7-2 and TRBJ1-6; D uncertain. Trimming cost V 5 bases and J 11 bases, with 13 bases left between them. In germline, CDR1 is SGHTA, CDR2 FQGNSA. The CDR3 spans 13 residues. This chain's CDR3 is CASSQDTGAPLHF. In DNA, the CDR3 is TGTGCCAGCAGCCAAGATACGGGTGCACCCCTCCACTTT.

This clonotype has ten or more counts. J is TRBJ1-4 and V is TRBV18; D might be TRBD1 (5 bases). The CDR3 sequence is 14 residues long. Trimming took 3 bases from V and 0 from J, leaving 5 bases between them. Per the germline V gene, CDR1 is KGHSH and CDR2 is LQKENI. The CDR3: CASSPDTTNEKLFF. CDR3 coding DNA: TGTGCCAGCTCACCGGACACAACTAATGAAAAACTGTTTTTT.

This clonotype was seen repeatedly, ten times or more. This sequence joins TRBV12-3 or TRBV12-4 and TRBJ2-5, with D possibly called TRBD1 or TRBD2 (6 bases each). V lost 1 base, J lost 5 bases, and 17 bases lay in between. This CDR3 comprises 16 residues. The CDR3 is CASSLGGALVWETQYF. CDR3 nucleotide sequence: TGTGCCAGCAGTTTAGGGGGGGCGCTTGTCTGGGAGACCCAGTACTTC.

This clonotype was detected many times. This rearrangement joins TRBV5-1 to TRBJ1-1; tentatively, D is TRBD1 (5 bases). V lost 0 bases, J lost 0 bases, and 12 bases lay in between. The CDR3 spans 16 residues. The germline V gene encodes CDR1 SGHRS and CDR2 YFSETQ. The DNA for the CDR3 is TGCGCCAGCAGCTTGGTCGACAGAACCATGAACACTGAAGCTTTCTTT. As protein: CASSLVDRTMNTEAFF.

In its sample, this clonotype was seen many times. The J gene is TRBJ2-3, the V gene TRBV13, with a possible D match to TRBD1 (5 bases). The germline V gene encodes CDR1 PRHDT and CDR2 FYEKMQ (reference sequence). This CDR3 region has 15 residues. V shed 0 bases and J shed 4 bases, with 11 bases lying between them. The chain's CDR3 is CASSLGGQGSDTQYF. The CDR3 DNA reads TGTGCCAGCAGCTTAGGCGGGCAGGGATCAGATACGCAGTATTTT.

This clonotype occurred many times. This chain uses TRBV20-1 with TRBJ2-7; TRBD1 matches at 8 bases. The germline CDR1 and CDR2 sequences are DFQATT and SNEGSKA (reference sequence). The J segment lost 0 bases and the V segment lost 5 bases, leaving 12 bases of the junction unmatched. The CDR3 extends over 16 amino acids. CDR3: CSAGKVGTGNSYEQYF. The CDR3 nucleotides read TGCAGTGCTGGAAAAGTCGGGACAGGCAACTCCTACGAGCAGTACTTC.

This clonotype appeared many times. J is TRBJ1-4 and V is TRBV24-1; 7 nucleotides align to TRBD1. Per the germline V gene, CDR1 is KGHDR and CDR2 is SFDVKD. Losses at the gene ends were 3 bases for V and 10 bases for J; bases not matched to a gene: 4. The CDR3 spans 13 residues. The CDR3 nucleotides are TGTGCCACCAGTGATCCAGGGGGGCGAAAACTGTTTTTT. As protein: CATSDPGGRKLFF.

This clonotype was observed at least ten times. V gene TRBV12-3 or TRBV12-4 combines with J gene TRBJ2-3, with no clear D. Trimming shortened V by 0 bases and J by 7 bases, and 2 bases separated the two germline ends. The CDR3 consists of 11 residues. The CDR3: CASSLANTQYF. CDR3 nucleotide sequence: TGTGCCAGCAGTTTAGCGAATACGCAGTATTTT.

Note on this clonotype: This sequence is one base from a far larger clone and is likely a read error. The rearrangement joins TRBV5-6 to TRBJ2-7, with D unresolved. This CDR3 contains 12 residues. Germline V gene data show CDR1 as SGHDT and CDR2 as YYEEEE. V lost 0 bases, J lost 6 bases, and 7 bases lay in between. As DNA, the CDR3 is TGTGCCAGCAGCTTGGGATGTTCCGAGCAGTACTTC. Translated, it gives CASSLGCSEQYF.

This clonotype was picked up many times. The chain joins TRBV7-2 to TRBJ2-3; D call uncertain. This CDR3 comprises 15 residues. CDR1 and CDR2 (germline): SGHTA, FQGNSA. Trimming took off 4 bases at V and 5 bases at J, with 16 bases between the two ends. DNA for the CDR3: TGTGCCAGCAGCTCGCCCGACACTTCAGGAGATACGCAGTATTTT. It is translated as CASSSPDTSGDTQYF.

The table lists this clonotype with many counts. J is TRBJ1-4 and V is TRBV3-1; D is unclear. The CDR3 runs to 15 residues. With 3 bases removed from V and 4 bases from J, the gap between germline ends came to 12 bases. Germline V gene data show CDR1 as LGHDT and CDR2 as YNNKEL (reference sequence). In DNA form, the CDR3 reads TGTGCCAGCAGCCAGACCGCCTTCCGTAATGAAAAACTGTTTTTT. Its protein product is CASSQTAFRNEKLFF. The entire variable domain, with the rest obtained from reference TRBV3-1 and TRBJ1-4, is as follows: DTAVSQTPKYLVTQMGNDKSIKCEQNLGHDTMYWYKQDSKKFLKIMFSYNNKELIINETVPNRFSPKSPDKAHLNLHINSLELGDSAVYFCASSQTAFRNEKLFFGSGTQLSVL.

This clonotype was found a few times. This chain connects TRBV10-3 to TRBJ1-3, with a possible D match to TRBD1 (5 bases). Trimming pared 2 bases from V and 2 bases from J, leaving 13 bases between. The CDR3 loop spans 16 amino acids. Looked up from germline, CDR1 is ENHRY and CDR2 is SYGVKD. The CDR3 loop is CAISEPLGGTGNTIYF. The CDR3 nucleotides are TGTGCCATCAGTGAGCCCCTCGGGGGGACTGGAAACACCATATATTTT.

This clonotype was seen many times. The genes are TRBV28 and TRBJ2-5; D perhaps matches TRBD2 (6 bases). CDR1 MDHEN and CDR2 SYDVKM come from the germline V gene. Between the trimmed V and J ends, which lost 6 bases and 3 bases, there was a span of 17 bases. The CDR3 has 15 amino acids. The CDR3 nucleotides are TGTGCCAGCAGGGGACGAGTTGGGGGGAAAGAGACCCAGTACTTC. Amino acids: CASRGRVGGKETQYF.